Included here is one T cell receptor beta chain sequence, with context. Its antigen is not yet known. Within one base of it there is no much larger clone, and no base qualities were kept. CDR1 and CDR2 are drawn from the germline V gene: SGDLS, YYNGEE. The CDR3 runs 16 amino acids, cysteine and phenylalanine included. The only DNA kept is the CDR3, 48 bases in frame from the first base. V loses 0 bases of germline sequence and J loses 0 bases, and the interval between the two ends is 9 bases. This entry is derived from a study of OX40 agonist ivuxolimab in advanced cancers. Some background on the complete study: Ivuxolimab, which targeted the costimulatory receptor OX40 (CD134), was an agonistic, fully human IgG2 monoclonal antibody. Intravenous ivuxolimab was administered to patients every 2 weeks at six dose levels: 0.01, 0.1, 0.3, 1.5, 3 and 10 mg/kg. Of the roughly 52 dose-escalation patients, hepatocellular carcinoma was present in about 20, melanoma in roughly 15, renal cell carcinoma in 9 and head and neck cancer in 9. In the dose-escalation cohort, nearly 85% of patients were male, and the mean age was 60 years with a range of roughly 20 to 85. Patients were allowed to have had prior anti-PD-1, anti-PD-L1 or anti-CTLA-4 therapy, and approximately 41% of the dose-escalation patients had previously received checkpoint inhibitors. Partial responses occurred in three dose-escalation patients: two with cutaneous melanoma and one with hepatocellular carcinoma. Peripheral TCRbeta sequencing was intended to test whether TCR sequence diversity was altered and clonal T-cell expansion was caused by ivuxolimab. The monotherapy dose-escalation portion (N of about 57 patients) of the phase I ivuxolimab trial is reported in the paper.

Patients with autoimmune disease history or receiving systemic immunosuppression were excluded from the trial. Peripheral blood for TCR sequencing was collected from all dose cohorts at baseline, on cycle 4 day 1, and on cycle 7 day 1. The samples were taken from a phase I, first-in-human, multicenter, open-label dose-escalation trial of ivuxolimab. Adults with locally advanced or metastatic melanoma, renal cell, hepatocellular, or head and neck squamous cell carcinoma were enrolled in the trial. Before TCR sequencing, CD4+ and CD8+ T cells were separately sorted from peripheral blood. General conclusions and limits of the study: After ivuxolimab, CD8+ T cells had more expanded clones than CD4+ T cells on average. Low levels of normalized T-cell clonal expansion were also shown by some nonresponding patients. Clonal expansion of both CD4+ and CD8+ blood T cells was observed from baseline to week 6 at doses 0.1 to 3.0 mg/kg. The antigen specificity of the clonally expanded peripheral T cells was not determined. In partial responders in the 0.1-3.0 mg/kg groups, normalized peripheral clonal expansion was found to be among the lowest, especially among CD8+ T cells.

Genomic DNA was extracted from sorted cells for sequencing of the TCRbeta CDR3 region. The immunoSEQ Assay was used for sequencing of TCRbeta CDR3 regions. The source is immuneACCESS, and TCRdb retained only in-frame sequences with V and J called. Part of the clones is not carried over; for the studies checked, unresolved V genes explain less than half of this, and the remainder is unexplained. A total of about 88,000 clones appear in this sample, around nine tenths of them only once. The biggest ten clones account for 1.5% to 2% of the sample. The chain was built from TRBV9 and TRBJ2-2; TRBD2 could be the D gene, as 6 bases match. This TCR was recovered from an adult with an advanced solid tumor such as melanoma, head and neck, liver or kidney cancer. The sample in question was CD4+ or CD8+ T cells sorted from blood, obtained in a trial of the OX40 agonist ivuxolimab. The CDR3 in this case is CASSVAGTSNTGELFF. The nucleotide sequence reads TGTGCCAGCAGCGTAGCTGGGACTTCGAACACCGGGGAGCTGTTTTTT.